Listed below are T cell receptor beta chains from one sample, sequenced in a study of response to subunit inactivated influenza vaccine. Using its own MiXCR run on the RT-PCR reads, TCRdb lists one record per CDR3 protein. The data contain about 530,000 distinct CDR3 sequences, around 11% of them singletons. The material was PBMCs from blood, obtained on the day of vaccination. Receptors originate from a man between 50 and 59 years old who received an inactivated influenza vaccine. CDR3s leave out the opening cysteine and the closing phenylalanine or tryptophan. Each record gives: V gene, CDR3 protein.

TRBV5-1,ASRPRDSINYGYT
TRBV7-6,ASSLADNSNQPQH
TRBV20-1,SAPLSGPSYNSPLH
TRBV12-3/TRBV12-4,ASSFRGVGELF
TRBV10-3,AISPTGQGPYEQY
TRBV7-8,ASSHTRTGLTDTQY
TRBV11-1,ASSNRRGKGTGELF
TRBV9,ASSVEPVAQETQY
TRBV6-1,ASRTPSGGAYEQY
TRBV6-1,ASRQGLAYGYT
TRBV14,ASSQDRTSLPNEQF
TRBV7-2,ASSISGYEQY
TRBV12-3/TRBV12-4,ASSLGQIYSNQPQH
TRBV6-5,ASSSRARTGGGDTQY
TRBV5-1,ASGTGHPTGTDTQY
TRBV12-3/TRBV12-4,ASSSGKNSYEQY
TRBV7-2,ASSLATLNSYNEQF
TRBV12-3/TRBV12-4,ASSFDTASPLH
TRBV12-3/TRBV12-4,ASSTSPDTQY
TRBV5-1,ASSLGIRNTEAF
TRBV28,ASSSQDRGFETQY
TRBV2,ASLWRDTGELF